The source of this T cell receptor (beta chain) is a study of cytomegalovirus exposure and HLA in healthy donors. Both 60 Vbeta primers and 13 Jbeta primers went into the PCR. Using immunoSEQ multiplex PCR, the repertoire was profiled, and TCRdb retains in-frame clones only, with some absent. The data hold approximately 150,000 clones, with 70% to 80% observed a single time. The CDR3 has 16 amino acids. Trimming removed 5 bases from V and 5 bases from J, with 18 bases in between. The germline CDR1 and CDR2 sequences are SGHNT and YENEEA. The sequencing sample was made of PBMCs. The chain has TRBV11-3 and TRBJ2-2; the D gene is possibly TRBD2 (5 bases). The sequence was collected from a woman between 35 and 50 years old in good health and CMV-seropositive. CDR3 in amino acids: CASSAGGVERTGELFF. The CDR3 DNA follows: TGTGCCAGCAGCGCGGGTGGGGTAGAGAGAACCGGGGAGCTGTTTTTT.